Shown below are 7 T cell receptor beta chains from a single sample sequenced in a study of identical twins. TCRdb ran MiXCR on the 5' RACE reads and lists one entry per CDR3 protein. The repertoire has about 450,000 distinct CDR3 sequences, 18% of them found once; the top ten carry more than 10%. The sequencing sample was made of naive T cells sorted from blood. The receptors shown here come from a man between 45 and 60 years old in good health.

The genes are TRBV4-1 and TRBJ2-3, with 7 bases that match TRBD1. The CDR3 is 15 amino acids. Germline values: CDR1 MGHRA, CDR2 YSYEKL. Trimming cost V 6 bases and J 0 bases; bases outside gene matches: 6. CDR3 sequence: CASSRTGVSTDTQYF. The CDR3 coding sequence is TGCGCCAGCAGTCGGACAGGAGTTAGCACAGATACGCAGTATTTT.

V is TRBV12-3 or TRBV12-4 and J is TRBJ2-7, with D possibly matching TRBD2 (5 bases). This CDR3 is built from 15 residues. The germline V and J ends were trimmed by 0 bases and 3 bases, with 12 bases remaining between them. CDR3 in amino acids: CASSLAGANLYEQYF. The DNA for the CDR3 is TGTGCCAGCAGTTTAGCGGGAGCGAACCTCTACGAGCAGTACTTC.

V is TRBV6-2 or TRBV6-3 and J is TRBJ2-7; tentative D call: TRBD1 (5 bases). CDR3 length: 15 residues. The germline V and J ends were trimmed by 3 bases and 6 bases, with 18 bases remaining between them. Germline loops: CDR1 MNHEY, CDR2 SVGEGT. CDR3 nucleotide sequence: TGTGCCAGCAGTTATCCGGAGTCCAGGGCCTCCGAGCAGTACTTC. It is translated as CASSYPESRASEQYF.

This clonotype was seen ten or more times. V gene TRBV9 combines with J gene TRBJ2-1; 9 bases match TRBD1. Unmatched junction bases numbered 7, after V lost 3 bases and J lost 9 bases. Germline values: CDR1 SGDLS, CDR2 YYNGEE. This CDR3 has 14 residues. For the CDR3, the DNA is TGTGCCAGCAGCGAGGGACAGGGCGTTGGTGAGCAGTTCTTC. It specifies CASSEGQGVGEQFF.

The chain uses TRBV4-1 and TRBJ1-1; TRBD1 matches 7 bases. The V and J ends lost 0 bases and 8 bases, in that order; junction bases with no gene match: 18. Germline CDR1 and CDR2: MGHRA and YSYEKL. This CDR3 contains 18 residues. CDR3 loop: CASSQELPRGRKGEEAFF. Here the CDR3 DNA reads TGCGCCAGCAGCCAAGAACTACCGAGGGGGCGGAAGGGCGAAGAAGCTTTCTTT.

This clonotype was found a few times. The chain links TRBV7-9 to TRBJ1-1, with D unclear. V was pared by 2 bases and J by 6 bases, with 4 bases between. The CDR3 is 11 amino acids. In germline, CDR1 is SEHNR, CDR2 FQNEAQ (reference sequence). CDR3 coding DNA: TGTGCCAGCAGCTTATATTCTGAAGCTTTCTTT. Residues: CASSLYSEAFF. Drawing the rest from reference TRBV7-9 and TRBJ1-1, the complete variable domain is DTGVSQNPRHKITKRGQNVTFRCDPISEHNRLYWYRQTLGQGPEFLTYFQNEAQLEKSRLLSDRFSAERPKGSFSTLEIQRTEQGDSAMYLCASSLYSEAFFGQGTRLTVV.

This chain joins TRBV28 and TRBJ2-7; D might be TRBD2 (5 bases). The CDR3 consists of 13 residues. Per germline, CDR1 MDHEN and CDR2 SYDVKM. Trimming left V 7 bases short and J 2 bases short, with 12 bases between. The CDR3 DNA follows: TGTGCCAGCACCCAAGTCGGGGCCTACGAGCAGTACTTC. Its translation is CASTQVGAYEQYF.